Listed below are T cell receptor beta chains from one sample, sequenced in a study of STAT3 mutations in large granular lymphocyte leukemia. This table comes from immunoSEQ multiplex PCR, and its TCRdb copy is limited to in-frame clones, with some not included. The data hold under 15,000 clones, with 90% observed a single time. What was sequenced was peripheral blood mononuclear cells. These TCRs come from a man between 40 and 49 years old with T-cell large granular lymphocyte leukemia. Some clones in this sample may be carry-over from other donors' samples. Each CDR3 is given with its conserved first and last residue. Each record gives: D gene, J gene, V gene, clone size, CDR3 DNA, CDR3 protein. The D gene is left open where the match is weak. Only some rows state a clone size, as once, few, many or a class for expanded clones.

>.|TRBJ1-2|TRBV5-8|.
TGTGCCAGCAGCTTGCGACAGAGCTTCTATGGCTACACCTTC
CASSLRQSFYGYTF
>.|TRBJ1-5|TRBV4-3|.
TGCGCCAGCAGCCAGGACGGTTTATCCCCCCAGCATTTT
CASSQDGLSPQHF
>TRBD1|TRBJ2-7|TRBV29-1|.
TGCAGCGTCGCCGGGACAGGGCCCTACGAGCAGTACTTC
CSVAGTGPYEQYF
>TRBD2|TRBJ2-1|TRBV19|.
TGTGCCAGTAGTATAGATCTTTCCCCGGGACTAGCCCTCAATGAGCAGTTCTTC
CASSIDLSPGLALNEQFF
>.|TRBJ2-7|TRBV14|.
TGTGCCAGCAGCCAACACCCGGGCCGAGGGCGTGAGCAGTACTTC
CASSQHPGRGREQYF
>TRBD1|TRBJ1-1|TRBV18|.
TGTGCCAGCGGTGGGACAGGGGAGACTGAAGCTTTCTTT
CASGGTGETEAFF
>.|TRBJ1-5|TRBV18|.
TGTGCCAGCTCACCCGGACAGAATAGCAATCAGCCCCAGCATTTT
CASSPGQNSNQPQHF
>.|TRBJ1-5|TRBV18|.
TGTGCCAGCTCACCAGAGGGGGTAGGTGGTCAGCCCCAGCATTTT
CASSPEGVGGQPQHF
>.|TRBJ2-7|TRBV5-6|.
TGTGCCAGCAGCTTGGGGACAAGCTACTACGAGCAGTACTTC
CASSLGTSYYEQYF
>TRBD1|TRBJ1-1|TRBV29-1|.
TGCAGCTCTGGCAGGGACAGGGCCACTGAAGCTTTCTTT
CSSGRDRATEAFF
>TRBD1|TRBJ1-2|TRBV9|.
TGTGCCAGCGGCCGGACAGGGATAAACTATGGCTACACCTTC
CASGRTGINYGYTF
>TRBD1|TRBJ1-5|TRBV19|.
TGTGCCAGTAGTTCCTTTCCGGGACAGCCCTATCAGCCCCAGCATTTT
CASSSFPGQPYQPQHF
>.|TRBJ1-5|TRBV28|few
TGTGCCAGCAGCAAGAGCAGGGCTACCAATCAGCCCCAGCATTTT
CASSKSRATNQPQHF
>TRBD1|TRBJ1-2|TRBV5-5|few
TGTGCCAGCAGCTTGTCTCGGGACAGGGCACGCTTC
CASSLSRDRARF
>.|TRBJ1-2|TRBV18|.
TGTGCCAGCTCCCCAGGAGCGGGTACGGGCTATGGCTACACCTTC
CASSPGAGTGYGYTF
>.|TRBJ2-1|TRBV9|.
TGTGCCAGCAGCGAGGGGACTGAGCAGTTCTTC
CASSEGTEQFF
>TRBD1|TRBJ1-6|TRBV7-8|once
TGTGCCAGCAGCAATCCCCAGGACAGGAGCTCCTATAATTCACCCCTCCACTTT
CASSNPQDRSSYNSPLHF
>.|TRBJ1-1|TRBV4-1|.
TGCGCCAGCAGCCCCGGGACGGGGAACACTGAAGCTTTCTTT
CASSPGTGNTEAFF
>TRBD2|TRBJ2-1|TRBV5-1|.
TGCGCCAGCAGCTTGGGACAGACTAGCGGGTGGGCCTACAATGAGCAGTTCTTC
CASSLGQTSGWAYNEQFF